What follows is one T cell receptor (beta chain) and its context. These data originate in a study of cytomegalovirus exposure and HLA in healthy donors. The ends were cut back, 5 bases at V and 3 bases at J, with 14 bases in the middle. The length of the CDR3 is 16 residues. Germline V lookup: CDR1 SGHVS, CDR2 FQNEAQ. Use of 60 Vbeta and 13 Jbeta primers characterized the PCR. This table comes from immunoSEQ multiplex PCR, and its TCRdb copy is limited to in-frame clones, with some not included. The sample holds roughly 150,000 clones; 75% to 80% are singletons and the top ten take approximately 0.66%.

The clonotype comes from a male donor in good health and CMV-seronegative. Specimen: PBMCs. V is TRBV7-8 and J is TRBJ1-6; TRBD1 is a possible D gene (5 bases). The CDR3 is CASSLQGLIYNSPLHF. The CDR3 region has the DNA TGTGCCAGCAGCCTTCAGGGCCTGATCTATAATTCACCCCTCCACTTT.